The rows below give T cell receptor beta chains drawn from one sample of a study of blood T cell repertoires in COVID-19. The method was immunoSEQ multiplex PCR; TCRdb's version includes in-frame clones alone and lacks a portion of them. The sample has some 180,000 clones, roughly 88% seen once; the top ten hold 18%. Sequenced sample: peripheral blood. The receptors were sampled from a man between 45 and 60 years old with COVID-19, enrolled during active disease. Both conserved end residues are part of each CDR3. A D gene is named only where the DNA matches it firmly. Expanded clones are given a class, and other clones once, few, many or no size at all.

V gene	J gene	clone size	D gene	CDR3 DNA	CDR3 protein
TRBV12-3/TRBV12-4	TRBJ2-1	NA	NA	TGTGCCAGCAGTTTAGCGCGAAATGAGCAGTTCTTC	CASSLARNEQFF
TRBV27	TRBJ2-3	few	TRBD2	TGTGCCAGCAGCATACTAGCGGGGGCCTTTGCTAGCACAGATACGCAGTATTTT	CASSILAGAFASTDTQYF
TRBV6-2/TRBV6-3	TRBJ1-2	NA	NA	TGTGCCAGCAGTTGGACAGCCTGGGATGGCTACACCTTC	CASSWTAWDGYTF
TRBV20-1	TRBJ1-6	few	NA	TGCAGTGCTAGTGGCCAGGCTAATTCACCCCTCCACTTT	CSASGQANSPLHF
TRBV5-4	TRBJ2-6	NA	NA	TGTGCCAGCAGCTCAGACGGGGGTGTGGGGGCCAACGTCCTGACTTTC	CASSSDGGVGANVLTF
TRBV5-4	TRBJ2-7	NA	TRBD2	TGTGCCAGCAGCTTCGGGACTAGCGGCGCCTACGAGCAGTACTTC	CASSFGTSGAYEQYF
TRBV5-1	TRBJ2-7	NA	TRBD1	TGCGCCAGCAGCTCCAACCGGGACAGGGCCTACGAGCAGTACTTC	CASSSNRDRAYEQYF
TRBV9	TRBJ1-5	NA	NA	TGTGCCAGCAGCGAGAGGGGGTTCTACCCCCAGCATTTT	CASSERGFYPQHF
TRBV7-9	TRBJ2-3	NA	TRBD2	TGTGCCAGCAGCTCAGCGGGGGCTAGCACAGATACGCAGTATTTT	CASSSAGASTDTQYF
TRBV6-4	TRBJ1-6	NA	NA	TGTGCCAGCAGTGACTCGAGAGGTGGGAATTCACCCCTCCACTTT	CASSDSRGGNSPLHF
TRBV5-1	TRBJ2-3	NA	TRBD2	TGCGCCAGCAGCTCGGGGGTGACTAGCGGGGGCACAGATACGCAGTATTTT	CASSSGVTSGGTDTQYF
TRBV30	TRBJ2-1	NA	NA	TGTGCCTGGAGTGGGGGCGGCCGTTCCGGGTCCAATGAGCAGTTCTTC	CAWSGGGRSGSNEQFF
TRBV5-4	TRBJ2-5	few	NA	TGTGCCAGCAGCTTGGACAGGATGGGGACCCAGTACTTC	CASSLDRMGTQYF
TRBV5-4	TRBJ2-1	NA	NA	TGTGCCAGCAGCCCCCCGGGACAACAATCCTACAATGAGCAGTTCTTC	CASSPPGQQSYNEQFF
TRBV3-1/TRBV3-2	TRBJ1-1	NA	NA	TGTGCCAGCAGCCATTGGGACAAGAACACTGAAGCTTTCTTT	CASSHWDKNTEAFF
TRBV9	TRBJ1-1	once	NA	TGTGCCAGCAGCGTACAGGGGAACACTGAAGCTTTCTTT	CASSVQGNTEAFF
TRBV7-8	TRBJ2-7	NA	TRBD1	TGTGCCAGCAGCCCAAATAGACAGGGGGTCGAGCAGTACTTC	CASSPNRQGVEQYF
TRBV7-2	TRBJ2-7	NA	NA	TGTGCCAGCAGCTTAGCGAGAGGGGGGGCTCGGCGCTACGAGCAGTACTTC	CASSLARGGARRYEQYF
TRBV9	TRBJ2-7	NA	TRBD2	TGTGCCAGCAGCGTAGACCCTAGCGGCTACGAGCAGTACTTC	CASSVDPSGYEQYF
TRBV11-2	TRBJ2-1	NA	NA	TGTGCCAGCAGCAAAGGGGGTGGCTCATCCTACAATGAGCAGTTCTTC	CASSKGGGSSYNEQFF
TRBV7-8	TRBJ1-5	NA	TRBD1	TGTGCCAGCAGCTCACAGGGGGATGGCAATCAGCCCCAGCATTTT	CASSSQGDGNQPQHF
TRBV27	TRBJ1-4	NA	TRBD1	TGTGCCAGCAGCCCCCTAAGGGGGACAGGGACGGCAGCAACTAATGAAAAACTGTTTTTT	CASSPLRGTGTAATNEKLFF
TRBV7-8	TRBJ2-7	few	TRBD1	TGTGCCAGCAGCTTAGGGGGGTTAATGACAGGGGTCGAGCAGTACTTC	CASSLGGLMTGVEQYF